The 18 T cell receptor beta chains in this list originate from one sample, sequenced in a study of cytomegalovirus exposure and HLA in healthy donors. 13 Jbeta primers and 60 Vbeta primers were used for the PCR. Produced via immunoSEQ multiplex PCR; TCRdb's table is partial and in-frame only. The repertoire has roughly 130,000 clones, over 60% of them found once; the top ten carry around 8.8%. Sequenced: PBMCs. These receptors came from a woman aged 40 to 50 in good health and CMV-seropositive.

The chain couples TRBV10-1 to TRBJ1-1, with TRBD1 matching 9 bases. V was pared by 4 bases and J by 1 base, with 10 bases of the junction left unmatched. The CDR3 has 17 residues. Germline V gene sequence: CDR1 WNHNN, CDR2 SYGVQD (reference sequence). The CDR3 here is CASSGPGQGLPNTEAFF. The CDR3 DNA follows: TGCGCCAGCAGTGGACCCGGACAGGGGCTACCGAACACTGAAGCTTTCTTT.

This clone was seen a handful of times. The chain links TRBV19 to TRBJ2-5; possible D gene TRBD2, 5 bases. The V gene lost 5 bases and the J gene lost 1 base, with 11 bases spanning the gap. The CDR3 consists of 14 residues. Germline-derived CDR1 and CDR2 are LNHDA and SQIVND (reference sequence). CDR3 region: CASSLEGRQETQYF. In nucleotides, the CDR3 is TGTGCCAGTAGTCTCGAGGGTCGCCAAGAGACCCAGTACTTC.

There are a few counts of this clone. This chain uses TRBV11-3 with TRBJ1-5, with D perhaps TRBD1 (5 bases). The CDR3 is 14 amino acids. Germline-derived CDR1 and CDR2 are SGHNT and YENEEA. The ends were cut back, 1 base at V and 5 bases at J, with 9 bases in the middle. This CDR3 reads CASSLAGGDQPQHF. The CDR3, as DNA: TGTGCCAGCAGCTTAGCGGGGGGTGATCAGCCCCAGCATTTT.

The rearrangement links TRBV2 to TRBJ1-5; TRBD1 is a possible D gene (5 bases). From germline, CDR1 is SNHLY and CDR2 FYNNEI. V was pared by 7 bases and J by 7 bases, with 14 bases between. CDR3 length: 13 residues. The CDR3 DNA reads TGTGCCAGCAACCCGACAGTAGCCCAGCCCCAGCATTTT. Translated: CASNPTVAQPQHF.

This sequence joins TRBV9 and TRBJ2-1; perhaps TRBD2 as D (6 bases). V lost 1 base, J lost 2 bases, and 10 bases lay in between. In germline, CDR1 is SGDLS, CDR2 YYNGEE. This CDR3 is 15 amino acids long. The CDR3 DNA follows: TGTGCCAGCAGCGTAACGGGAGTAGCCTACAATGAGCAGTTCTTC. It translates to CASSVTGVAYNEQFF.

This chain joins TRBV10-2 and TRBJ2-2; D uncertain. Germline V lookup: CDR1 WSHSY, CDR2 SAAADI. The CDR3 has 16 amino acids. Trimming removed 6 bases at V and 5 bases at J, with 19 bases between. CDR3 sequence (DNA): TGCGCCAGCAGGGATAGACAAGATCGAACGACCGGGGAGCTGTTTTTT. It is translated as CASRDRQDRTTGELFF.

The genes are TRBV29-1 and TRBJ1-1; the D is unclear. Looked up from germline, CDR1 is SQVTM and CDR2 is ANQGSEA. This CDR3 region has 14 residues. The V end lost 5 bases, the J end lost 1 base, and 14 bases lay between the germline ends. The DNA of the CDR3 is TGCAGCGTTCACACCCTGGGAGGGAACACTGAAGCTTTCTTT. Its translation: CSVHTLGGNTEAFF.

This clone has more than one count but fewer than ten. CDR3 amino acids: CASRWQRGETQYF. DNA of the CDR3: TGTGCCAGCAGGTGGCAGCGGGGGGAGACCCAGTACTTC. This chain joins TRBV6-5 and TRBJ2-5; TRBD2 aligns across 8 bases. The CDR3 is made up of 13 amino acids. Germline assignment: CDR1 MNHEY and CDR2 SVGAGI. The ends lost 6 bases at V and 5 bases at J; junction bases unmatched: 5.

By share, this clone ranks as medium-sized. The rearrangement joins TRBV6-1 to TRBJ1-5, with a tentative D call TRBD1 (5 bases). Germline V CDR1 and CDR2: MNHNS, SASEGT. CDR3 length: 13 amino acids. Trimming cost V 8 bases and J 4 bases, with 12 bases left between them. CDR3 protein: CASEGEVNQPQHF. CDR3 DNA: TGTGCCAGCGAAGGGGAGGTTAATCAGCCCCAGCATTTT.

The chain links TRBV10-3 to TRBJ2-3; possibly TRBD1 for D (5 bases). CDR3 length equals 17 residues. V was trimmed by 0 bases and J by 8 bases, leaving 21 bases between them. The germline CDR1 and CDR2 sequences are ENHRY and SYGVKD. The CDR3 spells CAISESEVLGADGTQYF. The CDR3, as DNA: TGTGCCATCAGTGAGTCGGAAGTATTAGGGGCTGATGGTACGCAGTATTTT.

V and J are TRBV13 and TRBJ2-7, with D possibly matching TRBD2 (5 bases). The CDR3 is 16 amino acids. V was shortened by 3 bases and J by 1 base, with 16 bases between the two germline ends. Germline CDR1 PRHDT, CDR2 FYEKMQ (reference sequence). DNA for the CDR3: TGTGCCAGCAGCTTCACCCTTGCGGGCCGATCCTACGAGCAGTACTTC. It encodes CASSFTLAGRSYEQYF.

The rearrangement joins TRBV2 to TRBJ2-2, with 7 bases matching TRBD1. Germline V gene lookup returns CDR1 SNHLY and CDR2 FYNNEI. The CDR3 is 14 residues long. V shed 10 bases and J 1 base; nucleotides not matched to a gene: 6. CDR3: CATPGTENTGELFF. In DNA form, the CDR3 reads TGTGCCACCCCCGGGACAGAGAACACCGGGGAGCTGTTTTTT.

For the CDR3, the DNA is TGTGCCAGCAGCGTAGGATGGGAGTCTCTCTCCGAGCAGTACTTC. It yields the protein CASSVGWESLSEQYF. This chain uses TRBV9 with TRBJ2-7, with a weak D call TRBD2 (5 bases). V lost 0 bases and J 6 bases, leaving 16 bases between the germline ends. From germline, CDR1 is SGDLS and CDR2 YYNGEE. This CDR3 is 15 amino acids long.

This chain connects TRBV4-2 to TRBJ2-1; a possible D gene is TRBD2 (6 bases). CDR3 size: 14 residues. Trimming stripped 6 bases from V and 8 bases from J, with 17 bases between. In germline, CDR1 is LGHNA, CDR2 YNFKEQ. CDR3 residues: CASRHRTTPYEQFF. In DNA, the CDR3 is TGTGCCAGCAGGCACCGGACTACACCCTATGAGCAGTTCTTC.

This sequence joins TRBV6-5 and TRBJ1-1; maybe TRBD1 (6 bases). V was pared by 0 bases and J by 5 bases, with 16 bases between. Per the germline V gene, CDR1 is MNHEY and CDR2 is SVGAGI. CDR3 size: 16 residues. The CDR3 DNA sequence: TGTGCCAGCAGTTACTCGATGGGGGGGGCGCGTACTGAAGCTTTCTTT. Residues: CASSYSMGGARTEAFF.

The rearrangement joins TRBV27 to TRBJ2-2, with a weak D call TRBD1 (6 bases). The germline V and J ends were trimmed by 5 bases and 0 bases, with 10 bases remaining between them. Per germline, CDR1 MNHEY and CDR2 SMNVEV (reference sequence). The length of the CDR3 is 15 residues. The CDR3 sequence: CASSAGTPNTGELFF. The CDR3, as DNA: TGTGCCAGCAGTGCCGGGACACCGAACACCGGGGAGCTGTTTTTT.

The chain recombines TRBV19 with TRBJ1-2; D is unclear. V shed 6 bases and J shed 8 bases, with 22 bases lying between them. The V gene's germline CDR1 is LNHDA and CDR2 SQIVND (reference sequence). The CDR3 consists of 15 residues. The CDR3 coding sequence is TGTGCCAGTAGAACCCCGCTGACTCCTACATGGGGCTACACCTTC. Translating it yields CASRTPLTPTWGYTF.

CDR3 DNA: TGTGCCAGCAGTGCTCAGACTAACTATGGCTACACCTTC. Translating it yields CASSAQTNYGYTF. This chain connects TRBV6-1 to TRBJ1-2, with D unresolved. Germline V CDR1 and CDR2: MNHNS, SASEGT. This CDR3 is 13 amino acids long. V shed 4 bases and J shed 0 bases, with 6 bases lying between them.